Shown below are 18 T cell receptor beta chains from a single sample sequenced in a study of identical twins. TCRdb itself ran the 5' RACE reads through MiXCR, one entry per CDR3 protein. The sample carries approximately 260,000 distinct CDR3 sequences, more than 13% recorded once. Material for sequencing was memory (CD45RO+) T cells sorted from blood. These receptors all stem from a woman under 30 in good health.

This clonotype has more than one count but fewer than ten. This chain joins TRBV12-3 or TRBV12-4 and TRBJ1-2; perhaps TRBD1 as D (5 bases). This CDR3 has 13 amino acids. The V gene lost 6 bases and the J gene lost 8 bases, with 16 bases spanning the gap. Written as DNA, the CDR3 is TGTGCCAGCAGACGTACAGGTGCCTCGGGCTACACCTTC. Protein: CASRRTGASGYTF.

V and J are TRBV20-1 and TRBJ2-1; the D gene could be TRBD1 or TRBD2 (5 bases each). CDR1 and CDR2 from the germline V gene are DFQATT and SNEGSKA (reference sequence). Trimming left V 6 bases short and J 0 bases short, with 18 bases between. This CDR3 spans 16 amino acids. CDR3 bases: TGCAGTGCCGTCCGTAGAGGGGTGAGCTCCTACAATGAGCAGTTCTTC. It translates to CSAVRRGVSSYNEQFF.

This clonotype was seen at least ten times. The CDR3 sequence: CSARAGQANTGELFF. CDR3 coding DNA: TGCAGTGCTAGAGCTGGACAGGCGAACACCGGGGAGCTGTTTTTT. V is TRBV20-1 and J is TRBJ2-2; 7 nucleotides line up with TRBD1. J lost 0 bases, V lost 1 base, and 2 bases had no gene match. CDR3 length: 15 residues. CDR1 and CDR2 from the germline V gene are DFQATT and SNEGSKA (reference sequence).

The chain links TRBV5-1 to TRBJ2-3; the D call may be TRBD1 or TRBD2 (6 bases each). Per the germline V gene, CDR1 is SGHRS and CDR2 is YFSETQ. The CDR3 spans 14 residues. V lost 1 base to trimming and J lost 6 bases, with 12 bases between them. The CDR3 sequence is CASSLMGGQDTQYF. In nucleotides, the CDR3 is TGCGCCAGCAGCTTGATGGGGGGCCAGGATACGCAGTATTTT.

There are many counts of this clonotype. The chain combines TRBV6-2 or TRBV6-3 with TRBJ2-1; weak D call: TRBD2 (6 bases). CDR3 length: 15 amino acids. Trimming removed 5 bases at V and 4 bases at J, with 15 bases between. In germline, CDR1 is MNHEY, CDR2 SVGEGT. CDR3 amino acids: CASSDPGGRYNEQFF. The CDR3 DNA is TGTGCCAGCAGTGACCCGGGTGGGAGGTACAATGAGCAGTTCTTC.

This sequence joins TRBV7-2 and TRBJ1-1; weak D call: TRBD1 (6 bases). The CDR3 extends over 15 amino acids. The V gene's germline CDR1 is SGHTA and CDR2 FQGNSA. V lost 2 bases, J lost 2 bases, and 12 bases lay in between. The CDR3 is CASSLWWGANTEAFF. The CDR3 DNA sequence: TGTGCCAGCAGCTTATGGTGGGGGGCTAACACTGAAGCTTTCTTT.

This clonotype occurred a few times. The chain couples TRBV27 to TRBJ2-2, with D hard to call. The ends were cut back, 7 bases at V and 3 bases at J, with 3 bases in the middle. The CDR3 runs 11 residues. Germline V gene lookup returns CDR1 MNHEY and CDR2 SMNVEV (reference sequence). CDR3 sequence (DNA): TGTGCCAGCATGCACACCGGGGAGCTGTTTTTT. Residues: CASMHTGELFF.

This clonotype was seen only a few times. The CDR3 DNA sequence: TGTGCCATCGGATTAGGGCCTTCCACAGATACGCAGTATTTT. Its protein is CAIGLGPSTDTQYF. V is TRBV10-3 and J is TRBJ2-3; no reliable D call. Germline V gene data show CDR1 as ENHRY and CDR2 as SYGVKD. V was cut by 8 bases and J by 2 bases, with 14 bases left in between. The CDR3 runs to 14 residues.

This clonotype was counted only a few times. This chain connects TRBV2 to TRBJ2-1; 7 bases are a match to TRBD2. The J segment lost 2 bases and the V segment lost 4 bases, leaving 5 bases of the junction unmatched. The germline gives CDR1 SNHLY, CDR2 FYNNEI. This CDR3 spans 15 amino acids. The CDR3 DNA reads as TGTGCCAGCAGTGGACCAAGCGGGGCCTACAATGAGCAGTTCTTC. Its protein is CASSGPSGAYNEQFF.

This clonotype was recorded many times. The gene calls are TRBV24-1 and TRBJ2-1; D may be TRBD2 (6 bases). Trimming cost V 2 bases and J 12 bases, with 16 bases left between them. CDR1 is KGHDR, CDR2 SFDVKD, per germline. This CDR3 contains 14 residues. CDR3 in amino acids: CATSDYHSGRAQFF. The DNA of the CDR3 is TGTGCCACCAGTGATTACCATAGCGGACGGGCGCAGTTCTTC.

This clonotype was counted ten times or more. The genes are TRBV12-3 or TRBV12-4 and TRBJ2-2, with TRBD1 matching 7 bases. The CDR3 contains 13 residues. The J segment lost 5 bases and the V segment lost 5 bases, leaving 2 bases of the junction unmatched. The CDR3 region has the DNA TGTGCCAGCAGTCAACAGGGGACCGGGGAGCTGTTTTTT. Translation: CASSQQGTGELFF.

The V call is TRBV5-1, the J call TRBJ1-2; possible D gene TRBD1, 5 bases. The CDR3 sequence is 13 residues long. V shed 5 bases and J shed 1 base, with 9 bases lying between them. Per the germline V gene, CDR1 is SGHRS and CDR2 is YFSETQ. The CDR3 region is CASRRDGNYGYTF. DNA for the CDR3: TGCGCCAGCAGACGGGACGGTAACTATGGCTACACCTTC.

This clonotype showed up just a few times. The CDR3 protein is CASRPLTNTGELFF. Written as DNA, the CDR3 is TGTGCCAGTAGACCGTTAACAAACACCGGGGAGCTGTTTTTT. The chain couples TRBV6-1 to TRBJ2-2; unclear D gene. The CDR3 covers 14 residues. V was trimmed by 9 bases and J by 2 bases, leaving 13 bases between them. Germline V gene sequence: CDR1 MNHNS, CDR2 SASEGT.

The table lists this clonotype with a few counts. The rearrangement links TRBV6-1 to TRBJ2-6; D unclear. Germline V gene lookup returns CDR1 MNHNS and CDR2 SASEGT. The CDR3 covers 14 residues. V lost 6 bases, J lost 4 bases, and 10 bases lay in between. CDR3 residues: CASSRLTGANVLTF. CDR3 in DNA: TGTGCCAGCAGCCGACTTACCGGGGCCAACGTCCTGACTTTC.

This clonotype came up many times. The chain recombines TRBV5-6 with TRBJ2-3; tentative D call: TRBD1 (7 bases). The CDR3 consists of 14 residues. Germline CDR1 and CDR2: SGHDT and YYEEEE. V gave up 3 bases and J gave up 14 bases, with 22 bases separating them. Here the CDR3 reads CASSSVAAGQKMYF. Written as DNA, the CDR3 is TGTGCCAGCAGCTCTGTCGCGGCGGGACAGAAAATGTATTTT. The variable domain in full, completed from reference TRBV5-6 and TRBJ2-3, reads DAGVTQSPTHLIKTRGQQVTLRCSPKSGHDTVSWYQQALGQGPQFIFQYYEEEERQRGNFPDRFSGHQFPNYSSELNVNALLLGDSALYLCASSSVAAGQKMYFGPGTRLTVL.

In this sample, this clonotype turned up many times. DNA of the CDR3: TGCGCCAGCAGCTTGATACCGGGGCCTAACAATGAGCAGTTCTTC. Protein: CASSLIPGPNNEQFF. The chain combines TRBV5-1 with TRBJ2-1; D tentatively reads TRBD1 or TRBD2 (5 bases each). The CDR3 runs to 15 residues. CDR1 is SGHRS and CDR2 is YFSETQ in the germline V gene. V lost 1 base to trimming and J lost 5 bases, with 13 bases between them.

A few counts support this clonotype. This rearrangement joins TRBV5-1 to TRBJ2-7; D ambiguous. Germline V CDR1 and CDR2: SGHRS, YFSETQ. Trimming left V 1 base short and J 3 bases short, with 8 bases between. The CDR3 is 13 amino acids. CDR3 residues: CASSLPGRYEQYF. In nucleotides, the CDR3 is TGCGCCAGCAGCTTGCCCGGTCGCTACGAGCAGTACTTC.

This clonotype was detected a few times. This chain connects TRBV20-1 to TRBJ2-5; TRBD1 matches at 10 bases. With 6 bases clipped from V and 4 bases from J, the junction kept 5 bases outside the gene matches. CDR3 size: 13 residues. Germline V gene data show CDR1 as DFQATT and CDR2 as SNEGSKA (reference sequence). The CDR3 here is CSARDRGSETQYF. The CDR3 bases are TGCAGTGCCCGGGACAGGGGATCAGAGACCCAGTACTTC.